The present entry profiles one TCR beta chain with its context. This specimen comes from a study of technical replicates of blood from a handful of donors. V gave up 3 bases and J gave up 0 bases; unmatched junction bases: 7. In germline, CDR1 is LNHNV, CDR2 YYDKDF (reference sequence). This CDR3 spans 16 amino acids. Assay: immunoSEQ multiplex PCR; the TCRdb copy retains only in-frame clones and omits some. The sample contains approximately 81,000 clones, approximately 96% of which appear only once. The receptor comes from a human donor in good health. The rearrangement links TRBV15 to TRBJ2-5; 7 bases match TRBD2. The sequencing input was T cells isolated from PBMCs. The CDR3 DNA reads TGTGCCACCAGCAGCTTACTAGCGATCAACCAAGAGACCCAGTACTTC. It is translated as CATSSLLAINQETQYF.